This T cell receptor (beta chain) was recovered during a study of blood T cell repertoires in COVID-19. Study overall: Acute and convalescent COVID-19 specimens originated in the United States, Italy and Spain. Nucleic acid was either cDNA or gDNA, and it came from T cells, B-cell-depleted T cells, or PBMCs.

Original analysis: Reference gene primer amplification in the assay estimated nucleated cell counts. The data were produced by immunoSEQ multiplex PCR, yet TCRdb's version contains in-frame clones alone and is incomplete. The DNA was the basis for D and trimming; V, J and clone size are from that table. The table lists 140,000 to 150,000 clones, approximately 80% of them singletons, with approximately 13% in the top ten. The sequencing sample was made of peripheral blood. This TCR derives from a man in his 60s with active or convalescent COVID-19.

DNA for the CDR3: TGTGCCAGCAGCGTAGGGGGCATGGGAGAGCAGTACTTC. Amino acid sequence: CASSVGGMGEQYF. The chain recombines TRBV9 with TRBJ2-7; D is possibly TRBD1 (5 bases). Trimming took 0 bases from V and 7 from J, leaving 11 bases between them. Germline assignment: CDR1 SGDLS and CDR2 YYNGEE. The CDR3 totals 13 residues.